The next 26 T cell receptor beta chains were all read from a single sample in a study of Graves' ophthalmopathy and Graves' hyperthyroidism. CDR3 regions of TCR beta were amplified from RNA transcripts. After a first-round RT-PCR with HTBI primers, a second-round multiplex PCR was run. MiXCR, applied by TCRdb to the multiplex PCR reads, yields one record per CDR3 protein. The profile shows a few hundred thousand distinct CDR3 sequences, 15% to 20% of them singletons. The source material was peripheral blood. The receptors were sampled from a woman aged 18-35 years with Graves' ophthalmopathy.

In this sample, this clonotype turned up many times. The rearrangement links TRBV18 to TRBJ1-1; D is ambiguous. Germline-derived CDR1 and CDR2 are KGHSH and LQKENI. The CDR3 length is 15 residues. The V and J ends lost 5 bases and 1 base respectively, with 14 bases between them. The CDR3 DNA reads TGTGCCAGCTCAGAGAGGACGCGGGAGAACACTGAAGCTTTCTTT. Protein sequence: CASSERTRENTEAFF.

In its sample, this clonotype was seen once. CDR3 residues: CASSLQEEGSYEQYF. In DNA form, the CDR3 reads TGTGCCAGCAGCCTACAAGAGGAGGGCTCCTACGAGCAGTACTTC. The rearrangement joins TRBV7-9 to TRBJ2-7; a weak D match, TRBD2 (6 bases). The CDR3 runs 15 residues. Trimming left V 5 bases short and J 0 bases short, with 14 bases between. Germline V gene data show CDR1 as SEHNR and CDR2 as FQNEAQ (reference sequence).

There are many counts of this clonotype. The J gene is TRBJ2-7, the V gene TRBV4-2; TRBD1 is a possible D gene (6 bases). CDR3 length: 17 residues. The ends were cut back, 0 bases at V and 7 bases at J, with 22 bases in the middle. Germline V CDR1 and CDR2: LGHNA, YNFKEQ. The CDR3 nucleotides are TGTGCCAGCAGCCAAGAGCGACAGGACCGGCTCTCTGGGGAGCAGTACTTC. Its protein product is CASSQERQDRLSGEQYF.

The chain is built from TRBV6-2 or TRBV6-3 and TRBJ1-1; 11 bases fit TRBD1. CDR1 and CDR2 (germline): MNHEY, SVGEGT. With 5 bases clipped from V and 5 bases from J, the junction kept 7 bases outside the gene matches. CDR3 size: 15 residues. For the CDR3, the DNA is TGTGCCAGCAGTACCCCCGGACAGGGGGCGACTGAAGCTTTCTTT. Translating gives CASSTPGQGATEAFF.

This clonotype was counted at least ten times. The V gene is TRBV7-2, the J gene TRBJ2-1, with a possible D match to TRBD2 (5 bases). The CDR3 covers 13 residues. V gave up 5 bases and J gave up 10 bases, with 15 bases separating them. CDR1 and CDR2 from the germline V gene are SGHTA and FQGNSA. CDR3 protein: CASSPWTQEEQFF. CDR3 nucleotides: TGTGCCAGCAGCCCCTGGACTCAGGAGGAGCAGTTCTTC.

This clonotype was found many times. The rearrangement uses TRBV30 and TRBJ1-2; 7 nucleotides match TRBD1. The germline V gene encodes CDR1 GTSNPN and CDR2 SVGIG (reference sequence). Trimming at V came to 2 bases and at J to 12 bases, leaving 12 bases not matched to a gene. This CDR3 has 13 amino acids. CDR3 DNA sequence: TGTGCCTGGAGTTGGGATTCTGACAGGGCAAACACCTTC. Translated: CAWSWDSDRANTF. The full variable domain, in which reference TRBV30 and TRBJ1-2 provide the parts outside the CDR3, is SQTIHQWPATLVQPVGSPLSLECTVEGTSNPNLYWYRQAAGRGLQLLFYSVGIGQISSEVPQNLSASRPQDRQFILSSKKLLLSDSGFYLCAWSWDSDRANTFGSGTRLTVV.

This clonotype was seen many times. The chain uses TRBV6-5 and TRBJ2-7; D possibly uses TRBD1 or TRBD2 (5 bases each). V gave up 0 bases and J gave up 4 bases, with 13 bases separating them. CDR1 is MNHEY and CDR2 is SVGAGI in the germline V gene. This CDR3 is 15 amino acids long. The CDR3 loop reads CASSYSKGREYEQYF. The DNA of the CDR3 is TGTGCCAGCAGTTACTCGAAGGGCAGGGAGTACGAGCAGTACTTC.

The table lists this clonotype with many counts. This chain connects TRBV10-2 to TRBJ1-1, with TRBD1 as a possible D gene (5 bases). V was shortened by 10 bases and J by 3 bases, with 12 bases between the two germline ends. The CDR3 loop spans 12 amino acids. The germline V gene encodes CDR1 WSHSY and CDR2 SAAADI. CDR3: CATNRDHTEAFF. The CDR3, as DNA: TGCGCCACGAACCGGGACCACACTGAAGCTTTCTTT.

This clonotype was picked up many times. This chain uses TRBV10-3 with TRBJ2-5, with D possibly called TRBD1 or TRBD2 (6 bases each). With 5 bases removed from V and 1 base from J, the gap between germline ends came to 17 bases. Germline V CDR1 and CDR2: ENHRY, SYGVKD. The CDR3 is 16 residues long. CDR3: CAISPWGRGPQETQYF. CDR3 DNA: TGTGCCATCAGTCCTTGGGGGCGGGGACCCCAAGAGACCCAGTACTTC.

This clonotype has ten or more counts. V is TRBV6-1 and J is TRBJ1-5, with TRBD1 matching over 8 bases. The junction had 4 bases not matched to a gene; V was cut back by 6 bases and J by 0 bases. Germline V gene sequence: CDR1 MNHNS, CDR2 SASEGT. This CDR3 spans 15 amino acids. The CDR3 here is CASRTTGDSNQPQHF. CDR3 in DNA: TGTGCCAGCAGAACGACAGGGGATAGCAATCAGCCCCAGCATTTT.

This clonotype was seen at least ten times. J is TRBJ1-1 and V is TRBV6-5, with 12 nucleotides matching TRBD1. V was clipped by 2 bases and J by 2 bases; unmatched bases: 6. There are 17 residues in the CDR3. Germline V gene data show CDR1 as MNHEY and CDR2 as SVGAGI. In DNA form, the CDR3 reads TGTGCCAGCAGTTACATACTCGGGACAGGGGGCAACACTGAAGCTTTCTTT. It yields the protein CASSYILGTGGNTEAFF.

This clonotype was counted many times. The chain is built from TRBV12-3 or TRBV12-4 and TRBJ1-5, with TRBD1 matching 7 bases. The CDR3 is made up of 13 amino acids. The V gene end was trimmed by 6 bases and the J gene end by 7 bases; junction bases not matched to a gene: 6. The CDR3, as DNA: TGTGCCAGCAGCTTAACAGGGGCCCAGCCCCAGCATTTT. Protein sequence: CASSLTGAQPQHF.

This clonotype was detected many times. This chain uses TRBV30 with TRBJ2-5; perhaps TRBD2 as D (6 bases). Germline CDR1 and CDR2: GTSNPN and SVGIG (reference sequence). Trimming removed 0 bases from V and 2 bases from J, with 13 bases in between. The CDR3 totals 15 residues. The CDR3: CAWSVRGTLQETQYF. CDR3 nucleotide sequence: TGTGCCTGGAGTGTACGGGGGACTCTACAAGAGACCCAGTACTTC.

This clonotype came up a few times. In DNA form, the CDR3 reads TGTGCCAGCAGAGCCGGGACAGGGGCTAATGAGCAGTTCTTC. Residues: CASRAGTGANEQFF. The V gene is TRBV11-1, the J gene TRBJ2-1; 10 bases map to TRBD1. Germline CDR1 reads SGHAT; CDR2 reads FQDESV (reference sequence). Trimming removed 6 bases from V and 7 bases from J; junction bases left unmatched: 6. The CDR3 consists of 14 residues.

This clonotype showed up many times. Here the CDR3 reads CASSPGGRANTGELFF. CDR3 bases: TGTGCCAGCAGCCCAGGGGGCAGGGCGAACACCGGGGAGCTGTTTTTT. This chain uses TRBV11-1 with TRBJ2-2, with TRBD1 identical over 8 bases. V trimming: 5 bases; J trimming: 0 bases; junction bases outside the gene matches: 5. The CDR3 is made up of 16 amino acids. Germline CDR1 reads SGHAT; CDR2 reads FQDESV (reference sequence).

Ten or more counts support this clonotype. The V and J genes are TRBV28 and TRBJ2-7; 11 nucleotides match TRBD2. CDR3 length: 15 amino acids. The germline CDR1 and CDR2 sequences are MDHEN and SYDVKM. The V and J ends lost 5 bases and 2 bases, in that order; junction bases with no gene match: 5. CDR3 amino acids: CASSPTSGNPYEQYF. The CDR3 region has the DNA TGTGCCAGCAGTCCGACTAGCGGGAACCCCTACGAGCAGTACTTC.

This clonotype was picked up many times. The CDR3 here is CASSLGGTKQAGELFF. The CDR3 nucleotides read TGTGCCAGCAGCTTAGGGGGGACGAAGCAAGCCGGGGAGCTGTTTTTT. This rearrangement joins TRBV11-2 to TRBJ2-2, with D possibly being TRBD1 or TRBD2 (5 bases each). Germline loops: CDR1 SGHAT, CDR2 FQNNGV. The CDR3 is made up of 16 amino acids. Trimming removed 1 base from V and 6 bases from J, with 15 bases in between. The entire variable domain, with the rest obtained from reference TRBV11-2 and TRBJ2-2, is as follows: EAGVAQSPRYKIIEKRQSVAFWCNPISGHATLYWYQQILGQGPKLLIQFQNNGVVDDSQLPKDRFSAERLKGVDSTLKIQPAKLEDSAVYLCASSLGGTKQAGELFFGEGSRLTVL.

Many counts were recorded for this clonotype. Sequence at one end of the junction differs from germline and may be a read error. The chain combines TRBV12-3 or TRBV12-4 with TRBJ2-7, with unresolved D. This CDR3 is 15 amino acids long. CDR3 protein: CTSSLEVGPTYEQYF. As DNA, the CDR3 is TGTACCAGCAGTTTAGAGGTAGGGCCAACCTACGAGCAGTACTTC.

This clonotype was detected many times. The rearrangement joins TRBV12-3 or TRBV12-4 to TRBJ1-1; D possibly corresponds to TRBD1 (6 bases). Trimming stripped 2 bases from V and 8 bases from J, with 15 bases between. This CDR3 region has 14 residues. The CDR3 nucleotides read TGTGCCAGCAGTTTAAACAGGGCCGTCATGGAAGCTTTCTTT. It encodes CASSLNRAVMEAFF.

This clonotype was detected ten times or more. The chain couples TRBV6-1 to TRBJ2-2, with TRBD1 matching over 9 bases. CDR1 and CDR2 (germline): MNHNS, SASEGT. V lost 5 bases, J lost 4 bases, and 5 bases stayed unmatched. The CDR3 totals 15 residues. The CDR3 protein is CASSPGTGITGELFF. The CDR3 DNA sequence: TGTGCCAGCAGTCCAGGGACAGGGATCACCGGGGAGCTGTTTTTT.

The chain recombines TRBV20-1 with TRBJ2-7; possibly TRBD2 for D (6 bases). Germline lookup yields CDR1 DFQATT and CDR2 SNEGSKA (reference sequence). V lost 4 bases to trimming and J lost 2 bases, with 15 bases between them. CDR3 size: 14 residues. The CDR3 reads CSAKWRGTTYEQYF. CDR3 nucleotides: TGCAGTGCTAAGTGGAGGGGAACCACCTACGAGCAGTACTTC.

This clonotype occurred many times. This chain uses TRBV27 with TRBJ2-2; 8 bases align to TRBD1. The CDR3 covers 15 residues. J lost 5 bases, V lost 8 bases, and 10 bases had no gene match. The germline V gene encodes CDR1 MNHEY and CDR2 SMNVEV (reference sequence). DNA for the CDR3: TGTGCCAGCCGCCCCCCCGGGACAGGAACCGGGGAGCTGTTTTTT. Its protein product is CASRPPGTGTGELFF.

J is TRBJ2-5 and V is TRBV6-5, with D unclear. The germline gives CDR1 MNHEY, CDR2 SVGAGI. CDR3 size: 14 residues. V was trimmed by 4 bases and J by 2 bases, leaving 11 bases between them. CDR3 nucleotide sequence: TGTGCCAGCAGTTTCGGGCAAATACAAGAGACCCAGTACTTC. Amino acids: CASSFGQIQETQYF.

This clonotype was picked up many times. This chain connects TRBV14 to TRBJ1-1; no clear D. CDR1 is SGHDN and CDR2 is FVKESK in the germline V gene. The germline V and J ends were trimmed by 11 bases and 0 bases, with 13 bases remaining between them. The CDR3 is 13 residues long. The CDR3 loop reads CACSGGLNTEAFF. Here the CDR3 DNA reads TGTGCCTGCTCCGGTGGACTGAACACTGAAGCTTTCTTT.

The sample holds many counts of this clonotype. The chain joins TRBV6-2 or TRBV6-3 to TRBJ1-1; no clear D gene. Germline-derived CDR1 and CDR2 are MNHEY and SVGEGT. The CDR3 extends over 15 amino acids. V lost 0 bases and J lost 5, with 13 bases in between. This chain's CDR3 is CASSYSGGLETEAFF. Written as DNA, the CDR3 is TGTGCCAGCAGTTACTCTGGAGGGCTGGAAACTGAAGCTTTCTTT.

This clonotype was picked up many times. The chain employs TRBV29-1 and TRBJ1-1; a weak D match, TRBD1 (6 bases). V was clipped by 6 bases and J by 3 bases, with 14 bases between them. The CDR3 contains 13 residues. Germline V gives CDR1 SQVTM, CDR2 ANQGSEA. CDR3 in DNA: TGCAGCGTAACACAGGGAAAGGACACTGAAGCTTTCTTT. Residues: CSVTQGKDTEAFF. Supplemented by reference TRBV29-1 and TRBJ1-1, the full variable domain reads SAVISQKPSRDICQRGTSLTIQCQVDSQVTMMFWYRQQPGQSLTLIATANQGSEATYESGFVIDKFPISRPNLTFSTLTVSNMSPEDSSIYLCSVTQGKDTEAFFGQGTRLTVV.